This T cell receptor (beta chain) was sequenced during a study of T cell changes during pregnancy in multiple sclerosis. Trimming took 4 bases from V and 1 from J; bases not matched to a gene: 10. Germline V lookup: CDR1 SGHDN, CDR2 FVKESK. CDR3 size: 16 residues. TCRdb keeps only in-frame clones here, not all; method: immunoSEQ multiplex PCR. The table shows tens of thousands of clones, with around 89% occurring only once. The sequencing used CD4+ T cells from peripheral blood mononuclear cells, collected in the first trimester of pregnancy. This receptor was taken from a female donor with multiple sclerosis, enrolled in a pregnancy study. This chain uses TRBV14 with TRBJ2-7; 7 nucleotides align to TRBD1. In DNA, the CDR3 is TGTGCCAGCAGCCGCCCACAGACGACAGGGTCCTACGAGCAGTACTTC. Amino acids: CASSRPQTTGSYEQYF. The entire variable domain, with the rest obtained from reference TRBV14 and TRBJ2-7, is as follows: EAGVTQFPSHSVIEKGQTVTLRCDPISGHDNLYWYRRVMGKEIKFLLHFVKESKQDESGMPNNRFLAERTGGTYSTLKVQPAELEDSGVYFCASSRPQTTGSYEQYFGPGTRLTVT.